Presented here are 27 T cell receptor beta chains from one specimen sequenced in a study of CD8+ T cells in alopecia areata. RNA, once extracted, was reverse transcribed into cDNA for use as the sequencing template. This table comes from immunoSEQ multiplex PCR, and its TCRdb copy is limited to in-frame clones, with some not included. The table records about 140,000 clones, 51% of them present only once. Sequenced material: CD4+ T cells sorted from blood, taken at week 0. The source of these receptors is a human donor with alopecia areata.

This clone was seen more than once but under ten times. The rearrangement links TRBV9 to TRBJ2-3; 13 bases line up with TRBD2. CDR3 length: 17 amino acids. The trim removed 4 bases at V and 3 bases at J, leaving 8 bases unmatched. Per germline, CDR1 SGDLS and CDR2 YYNGEE. CDR3 sequence (DNA): TGTGCCAGCAGCACCGCCCCGGGACTAGCGGGGACAGATACGCAGTATTTT. Protein sequence: CASSTAPGLAGTDTQYF.

The V and J genes are TRBV29-1 and TRBJ2-1; possibly TRBD2 for D (6 bases). Germline V gene sequence: CDR1 SQVTM, CDR2 ANQGSEA. This CDR3 spans 14 amino acids. The V and J ends lost 3 bases and 8 bases respectively, with 17 bases between them. The CDR3 sequence: CSVESGLHQDEQFF. DNA for the CDR3: TGCAGCGTTGAGTCCGGACTACACCAGGATGAGCAGTTCTTC.

This clone occurred a few times. J is TRBJ2-1 and V is TRBV7-8; 8 positions agree with TRBD2. J gave up 7 bases and V 4 bases, and 12 bases lay outside the gene matches. Germline V gene lookup returns CDR1 SGHVS and CDR2 FQNEAQ. CDR3 length: 16 amino acids. CDR3 sequence (DNA): TGTGCCAGCAGCTCCCGTCCGGGACTAGTGGGAAATGAGCAGTTCTTC. Amino acid sequence: CASSSRPGLVGNEQFF.

CDR3 sequence (DNA): TGCACCAGCAGCCTGGACCTAGCGTCTTCCTACAATGAGCAGTTCTTC. It codes for CTSSLDLASSYNEQFF. The V call is TRBV1, the J call TRBJ2-1; the table gives TRBD2 as D, unverified against the DNA. TRBV1 is assigned pseudogene status. The CDR3 is 16 amino acids.

The CDR3 loop is CASSRRGGMNTEAFF. The DNA for the CDR3 is TGTGCCAGCAGCCGACGCGGGGGGATGAACACTGAAGCTTTCTTT. J is TRBJ1-1 and V is TRBV7-3; TRBD1 is a possible D gene (5 bases). The germline gives CDR1 SGHTA, CDR2 FQGTGA. CDR3 length: 15 amino acids. Trimming shortened V by 5 bases and J by 0 bases, and 13 bases separated the two germline ends.

This clone was seen just once. The chain is built from TRBV30 and TRBJ2-2, with D possibly being TRBD1 (6 bases). There are 16 residues in the CDR3. Trimming shortened V by 0 bases and J by 7 bases, and 18 bases separated the two germline ends. Looked up from germline, CDR1 is GTSNPN and CDR2 is SVGIG (reference sequence). The CDR3 reads CAWSVHRARFVGELFF. DNA of the CDR3: TGTGCCTGGAGTGTACACAGGGCCCGTTTCGTCGGGGAGCTGTTTTTT.

This chain links TRBV28 with TRBJ1-2, with 7 bases that match TRBD1. Trimming removed 8 bases from V and 4 bases from J; junction bases left unmatched: 4. CDR3 length: 12 residues. In germline, CDR1 is MDHEN, CDR2 SYDVKM. For the CDR3, the DNA is TGTGCCAGCCTAGGGGGCAGCTATGGCTACACCTTC. Translating gives CASLGGSYGYTF.

This clone occurred a few times. V usage is TRBV6-6 and J usage is TRBJ2-7; 12 bases line up with TRBD1. From germline, CDR1 is MNHNY and CDR2 SVGAGI (reference sequence). V was clipped by 5 bases and J by 7 bases; unmatched bases: 9. The CDR3 runs 15 residues. The CDR3 loop reads CASSPPGQGASEQYF. The CDR3 bases are TGTGCCAGCAGTCCCCCGGGACAGGGGGCGTCAGAGCAGTACTTC.

In DNA form, the CDR3 reads TGCAGCGTCCGCAGCGGGGCCCAGTACTTC. Its translation: CSVRSGAQYF. This chain links TRBV29-1 with TRBJ2-5; 7 bases match TRBD2. The germline CDR1 and CDR2 sequences are SQVTM and ANQGSEA. The CDR3 spans 10 residues. Trimming at V came to 6 bases and at J to 9 bases, leaving 4 bases not matched to a gene. The full variable domain, completed using reference TRBV29-1 and TRBJ2-5, is SAVISQKPSRDICQRGTSLTIQCQVDSQVTMMFWYRQQPGQSLTLIATANQGSEATYESGFVIDKFPISRPNLTFSTLTVSNMSPEDSSIYLCSVRSGAQYFGPGTRLLVL.

This clone was detected only once. The chain joins TRBV7-2 to TRBJ1-6; 10 bases are a match to TRBD1. CDR1 SGHTA and CDR2 FQGNSA come from the germline V gene. This CDR3 contains 14 residues. After removal of 6 bases from V and 10 bases from J, the junction contained 6 bases not matched to a gene. The DNA of the CDR3 is TGTGCCAGCAGTCGAGGGACAGGGGCCTCACCCCTCCACTTT. Translation: CASSRGTGASPLHF.

This clone appeared once. V usage is TRBV19 and J usage is TRBJ1-5; D not resolved. CDR3 size: 13 residues. Trimming left V 6 bases short and J 10 bases short, with 16 bases between. In germline, CDR1 is LNHDA, CDR2 SQIVND (reference sequence). The CDR3 reads CASRSPGAGPQHF. CDR3 nucleotides: TGTGCCAGTAGATCGCCCGGCGCGGGTCCCCAGCATTTT.

This clone was recorded only once. The rearrangement joins TRBV4-3 to TRBJ2-7; 8 bases map to TRBD2. This CDR3 contains 16 residues. The V and J ends lost 0 bases and 2 bases, in that order; junction bases with no gene match: 6. From germline, CDR1 is LGHNA and CDR2 YSLEER. The DNA of the CDR3 is TGCGCCAGCAGCCAAGATTTTAGCGGGATTCCCTACGAGCAGTACTTC. Its protein is CASSQDFSGIPYEQYF.

The chain joins TRBV7-6 to TRBJ2-3, with D tentatively TRBD2 (6 bases). This CDR3 comprises 16 residues. Germline V lookup: CDR1 SGHVS, CDR2 FNYEAQ. The V and J ends lost 4 bases and 2 bases respectively, with 16 bases between them. The CDR3, as DNA: TGTGCCAGCAGCTCCCGTCTGGCGGGAAACACAGATACGCAGTATTTT. Its translation is CASSSRLAGNTDTQYF.

This clone showed up just a few times. This chain uses TRBV7-2 with TRBJ2-3; D not certain. Trimming took off 3 bases at V and 3 bases at J, with 4 bases between the two ends. The CDR3 runs to 12 residues. Germline CDR1 is SGHTA and CDR2 is FQGNSA. Here the CDR3 DNA reads TGTGCCAGCAGCTTCAGTACAGATACGCAGTATTTT. Translation gives CASSFSTDTQYF.

This chain joins TRBV29-1 and TRBJ1-2; TRBD1 matches at 9 bases. Germline CDR1 and CDR2: SQVTM and ANQGSEA. This CDR3 has 12 residues. The J segment lost 3 bases and the V segment lost 7 bases, leaving 3 bases of the junction unmatched. The CDR3 nucleotides are TGCAGCGGGGGACAGGGAGACTATGGCTACACCTTC. Translating it yields CSGGQGDYGYTF.

The chain recombines TRBV14 with TRBJ1-2; D is ambiguous. CDR1 is SGHDN and CDR2 is FVKESK in the germline V gene. V lost 3 bases to trimming and J lost 4 bases, with 9 bases between them. This CDR3 comprises 13 residues. The CDR3 loop is CASSHAQFYGYTF. CDR3 nucleotides: TGTGCCAGCAGCCATGCACAGTTCTATGGCTACACCTTC.

CDR3 region: CSGDGDGTDTQYF. In DNA, the CDR3 is TGCAGCGGCGACGGAGATGGCACAGATACGCAGTATTTT. The chain couples TRBV29-1 to TRBJ2-3; D gene unclear. Between the trimmed V and J ends, which lost 7 bases and 1 base, there was a span of 12 bases. Germline V lookup: CDR1 SQVTM, CDR2 ANQGSEA. This CDR3 has 13 residues.

This chain connects TRBV30 to TRBJ1-2; D ambiguous. The CDR3 extends over 10 amino acids. V was trimmed by 8 bases and J by 10 bases, leaving 14 bases between them. From germline, CDR1 is GTSNPN and CDR2 SVGIG (reference sequence). CDR3 DNA: TGTGCCCTCTACGGGGAATACTACACCTTC. Translation: CALYGEYYTF.

This chain uses TRBV7-9 with TRBJ2-7; D ambiguous. The CDR3 covers 14 residues. Looked up from germline, CDR1 is SEHNR and CDR2 is FQNEAQ (reference sequence). Trimming stripped 5 bases from V and 3 bases from J, with 14 bases between. The CDR3, as DNA: TGTGCCAGCAGCCGCTCTGACCCAATCTACGAGCAGTACTTC. Translation: CASSRSDPIYEQYF.

In its sample, this clone was seen a few times. The chain uses TRBV10-3 and TRBJ2-5; possibly TRBD1 for D (5 bases). The CDR3 loop spans 12 amino acids. V was clipped by 6 bases and J by 5 bases, with 10 bases between them. Germline V gives CDR1 ENHRY, CDR2 SYGVKD. In DNA, the CDR3 is TGTGCCATCAGAGGGGTCGGTGAGACCCAGTACTTC. Translation: CAIRGVGETQYF.

The chain employs TRBV18 and TRBJ1-5, with 9 bases fitting TRBD1. Germline values: CDR1 KGHSH, CDR2 LQKENI. The CDR3 is made up of 15 amino acids. Losses at the gene ends were 3 bases for V and 5 bases for J; bases not matched to a gene: 5. CDR3 sequence (DNA): TGTGCCAGCTCACCTTCGGGACAGGGCTATCAGCCCCAGCATTTT. Its translation: CASSPSGQGYQPQHF.

This clone turned up a few times. The chain couples TRBV29-1 to TRBJ2-7; D might be TRBD1 (9 bases). CDR3 length: 14 residues. CDR1 is SQVTM and CDR2 is ANQGSEA in the germline V gene. V was shortened by 5 bases and J by 6 bases, with 20 bases between the two germline ends. In nucleotides, the CDR3 is TGCAGCGTTCGGGAGGGGACAGGGTCGTCCGAGCAGTACTTC. It encodes CSVREGTGSSEQYF.

The chain recombines TRBV19 with TRBJ1-2; D gene uncertain. V was shortened by 6 bases and J by 8 bases, with 25 bases between the two germline ends. Germline CDR1 LNHDA, CDR2 SQIVND (reference sequence). The CDR3 has 16 residues. This chain's CDR3 is CASSLNAEMMSRGYTF. For the CDR3, the DNA is TGTGCCAGTAGCCTGAACGCGGAGATGATGTCTAGGGGCTACACCTTC.

CDR3 nucleotides: TGTGCCAGCAGCTCCGGACTAGCGGGCAGGGAGACCCAGTACTTC. This translates into CASSSGLAGRETQYF. The chain joins TRBV7-3 to TRBJ2-5; TRBD2 matches at 11 bases. The germline V gene has CDR1 SGHTA and CDR2 FQGTGA. Trimming cost V 4 bases and J 5 bases; bases outside gene matches: 6. The CDR3 extends over 15 amino acids. Supplemented by reference TRBV7-3 and TRBJ2-5, the full variable domain reads GAGVSQTPSNKVTEKGKYVELRCDPISGHTALYWYRQSLGQGPEFLIYFQGTGAADDSGLPNDRFFAVRPEGSVSTLKIQRTERGDSAVYLCASSSGLAGRETQYFGPGTRLLVL.

J is TRBJ2-7 and V is TRBV29-1; a possible D gene is TRBD1 (6 bases). This CDR3 is built from 14 residues. From germline, CDR1 is SQVTM and CDR2 ANQGSEA. Trimming removed 5 bases from V and 0 bases from J, with 14 bases in between. In DNA, the CDR3 is TGCAGCGTTACCGGACAGACGACCTCCTACGAGCAGTACTTC. Translating it yields CSVTGQTTSYEQYF.

This clone was detected only a few times. The CDR3 reads CASSLGKRQETQYF. Written as DNA, the CDR3 is TGCGCCAGCAGCTTGGGTAAGAGGCAAGAGACCCAGTACTTC. The chain recombines TRBV5-1 with TRBJ2-5; D not resolved. The CDR3 has 14 residues. Germline V gene lookup returns CDR1 SGHRS and CDR2 YFSETQ. The V gene lost 0 bases and the J gene lost 2 bases, with 8 bases spanning the gap.

The chain employs TRBV30 and TRBJ2-4; D is ambiguous. CDR3 size: 16 residues. The V and J ends lost 1 base and 0 bases respectively, with 13 bases between them. Germline CDR1 reads GTSNPN; CDR2 reads SVGIG (reference sequence). The CDR3 region has the DNA TGTGCCTGGAGTGCCATGGTTAATCTAGCCAAAAACATTCAGTACTTC. Its protein product is CAWSAMVNLAKNIQYF.